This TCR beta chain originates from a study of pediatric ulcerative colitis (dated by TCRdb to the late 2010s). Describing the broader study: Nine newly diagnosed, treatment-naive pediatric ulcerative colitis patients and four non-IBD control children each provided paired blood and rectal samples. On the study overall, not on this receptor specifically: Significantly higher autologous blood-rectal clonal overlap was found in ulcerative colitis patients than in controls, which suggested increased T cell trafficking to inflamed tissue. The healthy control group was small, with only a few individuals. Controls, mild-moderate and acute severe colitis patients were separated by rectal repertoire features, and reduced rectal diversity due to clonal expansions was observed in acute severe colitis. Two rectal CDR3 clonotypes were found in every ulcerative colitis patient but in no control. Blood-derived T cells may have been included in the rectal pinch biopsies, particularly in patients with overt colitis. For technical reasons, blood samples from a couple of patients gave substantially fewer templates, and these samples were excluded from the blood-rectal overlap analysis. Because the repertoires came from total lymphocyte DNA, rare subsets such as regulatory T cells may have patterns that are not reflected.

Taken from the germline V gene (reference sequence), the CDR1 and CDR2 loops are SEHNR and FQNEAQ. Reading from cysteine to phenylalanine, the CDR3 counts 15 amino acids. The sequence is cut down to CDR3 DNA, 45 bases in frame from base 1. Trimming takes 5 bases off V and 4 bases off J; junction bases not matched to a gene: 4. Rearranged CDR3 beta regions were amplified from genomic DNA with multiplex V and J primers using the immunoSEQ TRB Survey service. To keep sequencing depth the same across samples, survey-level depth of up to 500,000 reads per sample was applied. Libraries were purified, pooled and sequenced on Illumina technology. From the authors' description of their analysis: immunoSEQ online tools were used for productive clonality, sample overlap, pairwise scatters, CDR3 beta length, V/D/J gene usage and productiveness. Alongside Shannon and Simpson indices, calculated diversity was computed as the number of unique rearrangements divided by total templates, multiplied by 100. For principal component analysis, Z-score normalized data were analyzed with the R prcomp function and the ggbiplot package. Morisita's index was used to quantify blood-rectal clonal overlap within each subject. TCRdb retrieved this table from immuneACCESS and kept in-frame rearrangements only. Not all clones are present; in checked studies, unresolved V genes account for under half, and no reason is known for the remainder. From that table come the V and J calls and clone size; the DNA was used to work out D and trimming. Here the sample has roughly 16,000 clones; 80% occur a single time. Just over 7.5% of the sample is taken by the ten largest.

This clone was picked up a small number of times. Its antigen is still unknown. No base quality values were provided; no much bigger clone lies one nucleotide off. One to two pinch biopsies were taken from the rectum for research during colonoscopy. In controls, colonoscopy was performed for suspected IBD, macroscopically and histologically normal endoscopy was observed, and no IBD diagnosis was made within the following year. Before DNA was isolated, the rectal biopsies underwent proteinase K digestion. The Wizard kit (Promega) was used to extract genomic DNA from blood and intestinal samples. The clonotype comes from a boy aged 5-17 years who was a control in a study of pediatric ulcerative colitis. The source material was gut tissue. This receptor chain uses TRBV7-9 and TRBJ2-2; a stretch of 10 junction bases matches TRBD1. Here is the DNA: TGTGCCAGCAGCCAAAGGGACAGGGGCACCGGGGAGCTGTTTTTT. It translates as CASSQRDRGTGELFF.